One sample yielded the 13 T cell receptor beta chains listed below, sequenced in a study of shared T cell receptors in the human thymus. Measured with immunoSEQ multiplex PCR; TCRdb has only the in-frame clones, and not every one. Among roughly 710,000 clones listed, 80% to 90% were seen once. These data are also associated with another study on human thymus T cells.

Sequenced material: thymocytes. All receptors derive from a girl under three years old with a congenital heart defect.

V gene TRBV5-1 combines with J gene TRBJ1-6, with D possibly matching TRBD1 (6 bases). Germline V lookup: CDR1 SGHRS, CDR2 YFSETQ. The CDR3 has 18 amino acids. The V gene lost 4 bases and the J gene lost 7 bases, with 24 bases spanning the gap. Here the CDR3 reads CASSRHVRNKGVNSPLHF. CDR3 bases: TGCGCCAGCAGCCGCCACGTCAGGAATAAGGGGGTAAATTCACCCCTCCACTTT. Filled out from reference TRBV5-1 and TRBJ1-6, the complete variable domain reads KAGVTQTPRYLIKTRGQQVTLSCSPISGHRSVSWYQQTPGQGLQFLFEYFSETQRNKGNFPGRFSGRQFSNSRSEMNVSTLELGDSALYLCASSRHVRNKGVNSPLHFGNGTRLTVT.

The rearrangement uses TRBV27 and TRBJ1-5; 8 positions agree with TRBD1. V trimming: 7 bases; J trimming: 6 bases; junction bases outside the gene matches: 17. CDR1 and CDR2 (germline): MNHEY, SMNVEV (reference sequence). CDR3 length: 17 amino acids. The CDR3 protein is CASNPSSDRDSTQPQHF. In nucleotides, the CDR3 is TGTGCCAGCAATCCCTCCTCGGACAGGGACTCAACTCAGCCCCAGCATTTT.

V is TRBV19 and J is TRBJ1-5; TRBD1 is a possible D gene (5 bases). The V end lost 3 bases, the J end lost 7 bases, and 13 bases lay between the germline ends. The CDR3 length is 14 residues. Germline V gene lookup returns CDR1 LNHDA and CDR2 SQIVND (reference sequence). CDR3 bases: TGTGCCAGTAGTATCACAGGTCTTAGGCAGCCCCAGCATTTT. Its translation: CASSITGLRQPQHF.

In regard to this clone: Other DNA sequences from this sample encode an identical CDR3 as well. The genes are TRBV5-1 and TRBJ1-6; D perhaps matches TRBD1 (6 bases). With 2 bases removed from V and 7 bases from J, the gap between germline ends came to 10 bases. The germline V gene encodes CDR1 SGHRS and CDR2 YFSETQ. The CDR3 sequence is 14 residues long. The CDR3 coding sequence is TGCGCCAGCAGCTTAACAGGGCGCAATTCACCCCTCCACTTT. It codes for CASSLTGRNSPLHF.

The chain recombines TRBV29-1 with TRBJ1-5; D is uncertain. V gave up 7 bases and J gave up 4 bases, with 11 bases separating them. The CDR3 has 12 residues. Germline V gene lookup returns CDR1 SQVTM and CDR2 ANQGSEA. The CDR3 is CSARGLNQPQHF. The CDR3 nucleotides are TGCAGCGCTCGAGGACTGAATCAGCCCCAGCATTTT.

The rearrangement joins TRBV5-8 to TRBJ2-7; 9 bases line up with TRBD1. V trimming: 1 base; J trimming: 4 bases; junction bases outside the gene matches: 9. The germline V gene encodes CDR1 SGHTS and CDR2 YDEGEE. This CDR3 is 16 amino acids long. The CDR3 loop is CASSLFDGTGYYEQYF. CDR3 in DNA: TGTGCCAGCAGCTTGTTCGACGGGACAGGGTATTACGAGCAGTACTTC. Combining the CDR3 with reference TRBV5-8 and TRBJ2-7 gives the whole variable domain EAGVTQSPTHLIKTRGQQATLRCSPISGHTSVYWYQQALGLGLQFLLWYDEGEERNRGNFPPRFSGRQFPNYSSELNVNALELEDSALYLCASSLFDGTGYYEQYFGPGTRLTVT.

This chain connects TRBV7-9 to TRBJ1-1; D may be TRBD1 (6 bases). Germline V gene lookup returns CDR1 SEHNR and CDR2 FQNEAQ (reference sequence). The CDR3 length is 14 residues. Trimming removed 2 bases from V and 3 bases from J, with 10 bases in between. The DNA for the CDR3 is TGTGCCAGCAGCTTACTGGGGGCGCACACTGAAGCTTTCTTT. As protein: CASSLLGAHTEAFF.

CDR3 coding DNA: TGTGCCAGCAGCTCGCACAGGGGGCGAGGATCCTACGAGCAGTACTTC. It codes for CASSSHRGRGSYEQYF. The rearrangement links TRBV5-6 to TRBJ2-7; 9 nucleotides align to TRBD1. This CDR3 region has 16 residues. Germline values: CDR1 SGHDT, CDR2 YYEEEE. Germline trimming cut 3 bases from V and 1 base from J; bases unmatched to any gene: 8.

The gene calls are TRBV5-6 and TRBJ1-6, with D perhaps matching TRBD1 (5 bases). Per the germline V gene, CDR1 is SGHDT and CDR2 is YYEEEE. The CDR3 length is 16 residues. Trimming cost V 6 bases and J 0 bases, with 13 bases left between them. DNA for the CDR3: TGTGCCAGCACAGGGTCCTGGAGCTCCTATAATTCACCCCTCCACTTT. Its translation: CASTGSWSSYNSPLHF. Full variable domain (rest looked up from reference TRBV5-6 and TRBJ1-6): DAGVTQSPTHLIKTRGQQVTLRCSPKSGHDTVSWYQQALGQGPQFIFQYYEEEERQRGNFPDRFSGHQFPNYSSELNVNALLLGDSALYLCASTGSWSSYNSPLHFGNGTRLTVT.

The chain has TRBV6-1 and TRBJ2-3, with TRBD2 matching over 10 bases. CDR3 size: 14 residues. Unmatched junction bases numbered 2, after V lost 5 bases and J lost 3 bases. Germline values: CDR1 MNHNS, CDR2 SASEGT. CDR3 coding DNA: TGTGCCAGCAGTAGCGGGGGGGCAACAGATACGCAGTATTTT. Its protein product is CASSSGGATDTQYF.

This chain connects TRBV4-2 to TRBJ1-6, with 7 bases lining up with TRBD1. Germline CDR1 is LGHNA and CDR2 is YNFKEQ. With 0 bases clipped from V and 6 bases from J, the junction kept 5 bases outside the gene matches. The CDR3 has 16 amino acids. The CDR3 region has the DNA TGTGCCAGCAGCCAAGAAGTGGGGACAGCTAATTCACCCCTCCACTTT. This gives the protein CASSQEVGTANSPLHF.

The V call is TRBV6-5, the J call TRBJ1-1; D is unresolved. The CDR3 spans 14 residues. Per germline, CDR1 MNHEY and CDR2 SVGAGI. The V gene lost 6 bases and the J gene lost 2 bases, with 13 bases spanning the gap. CDR3: CASRASGSNTEAFF. The CDR3 DNA sequence: TGTGCCAGCAGGGCGTCGGGGTCCAACACTGAAGCTTTCTTT.

This chain connects TRBV7-8 to TRBJ2-5; 9 nucleotides agree with TRBD2. Per the germline V gene, CDR1 is SGHVS and CDR2 is FQNEAQ. Losses at the gene ends were 4 bases for V and 3 bases for J; bases not matched to a gene: 15. The CDR3 runs 18 residues. The CDR3 coding sequence is TGTGCCAGCAGCTCCCTAGCCGGGACTAGCTGGCGAAAAGAGACCCAGTACTTC. It yields the protein CASSSLAGTSWRKETQYF.